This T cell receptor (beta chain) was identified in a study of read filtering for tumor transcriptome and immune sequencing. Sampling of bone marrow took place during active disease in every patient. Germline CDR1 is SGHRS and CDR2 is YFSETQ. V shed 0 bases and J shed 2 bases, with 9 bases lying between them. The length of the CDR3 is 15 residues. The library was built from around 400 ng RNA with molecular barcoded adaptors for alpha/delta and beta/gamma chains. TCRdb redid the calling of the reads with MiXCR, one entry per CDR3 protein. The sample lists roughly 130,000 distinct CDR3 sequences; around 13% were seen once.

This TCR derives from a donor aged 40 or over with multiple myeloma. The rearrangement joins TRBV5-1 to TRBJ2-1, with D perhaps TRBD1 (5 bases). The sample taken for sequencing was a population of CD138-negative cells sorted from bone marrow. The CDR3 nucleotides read TGCGCCAGCAGCTTGGAACAGGACCCCTACAATGAGCAGTTCTTC. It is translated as CASSLEQDPYNEQFF.